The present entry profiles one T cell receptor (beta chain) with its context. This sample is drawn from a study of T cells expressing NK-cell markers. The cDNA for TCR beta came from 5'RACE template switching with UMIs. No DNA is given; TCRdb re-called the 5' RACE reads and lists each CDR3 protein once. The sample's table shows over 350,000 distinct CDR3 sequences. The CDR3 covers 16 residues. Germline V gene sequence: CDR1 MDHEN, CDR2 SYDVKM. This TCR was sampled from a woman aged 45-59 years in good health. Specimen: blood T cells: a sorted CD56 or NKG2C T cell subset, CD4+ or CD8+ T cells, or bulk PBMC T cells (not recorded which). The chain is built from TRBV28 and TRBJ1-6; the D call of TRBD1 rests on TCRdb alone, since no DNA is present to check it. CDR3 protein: CASSYSRGQYNSPLHF.